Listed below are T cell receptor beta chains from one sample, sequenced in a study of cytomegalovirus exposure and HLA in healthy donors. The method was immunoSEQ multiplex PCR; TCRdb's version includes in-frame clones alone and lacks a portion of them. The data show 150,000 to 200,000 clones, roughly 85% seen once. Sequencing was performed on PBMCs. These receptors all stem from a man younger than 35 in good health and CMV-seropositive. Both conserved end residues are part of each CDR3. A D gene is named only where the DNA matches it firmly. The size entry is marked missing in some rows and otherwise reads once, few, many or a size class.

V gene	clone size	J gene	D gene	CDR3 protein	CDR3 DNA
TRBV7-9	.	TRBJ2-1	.	CASSINTGNNEQFF	TGTGCCAGCAGCATTAACACAGGTAACAATGAGCAGTTCTTC
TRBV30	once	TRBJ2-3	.	CAGSLVMPDTQYF	TGTGCCGGTTCGCTAGTCATGCCTGATACGCAGTATTTT
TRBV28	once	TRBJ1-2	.	CASSHAEGYTF	TGTGCCAGCAGCCACGCGGAGGGCTACACCTTC
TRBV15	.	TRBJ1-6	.	CATSREVGDVNSPLHF	TGTGCCACCAGCAGAGAGGTAGGGGATGTAAATTCACCCCTCCACTTT
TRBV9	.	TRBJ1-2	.	CASSVSSRTNYGYTF	TGTGCCAGCAGCGTATCGTCCAGGACTAACTATGGCTACACCTTC
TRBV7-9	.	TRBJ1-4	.	CASSLMQGLRNEKLFF	TGTGCCAGCAGCTTAATGCAGGGACTAAGAAATGAAAAACTGTTTTTT
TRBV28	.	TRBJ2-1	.	CASSSETPRASYNEQFF	TGTGCCAGCAGTTCCGAGACTCCCCGAGCCTCCTACAATGAGCAGTTCTTC
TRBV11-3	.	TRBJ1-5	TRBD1	CASSSDRGEGPQHF	TGTGCCAGCAGCTCCGACAGGGGAGAAGGACCCCAGCATTTT
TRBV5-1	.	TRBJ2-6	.	CASRAGTGANVLTF	TGCGCCAGCAGGGCAGGGACTGGGGCCAACGTCCTGACTTTC
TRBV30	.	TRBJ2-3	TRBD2	CASLGLAGSTDTQYF	TGTGCCTCCCTGGGACTAGCGGGGTCCACAGATACGCAGTATTTT
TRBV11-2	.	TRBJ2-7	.	CASSAGGTSYEQYF	TGTGCCAGCAGCGCGGGCGGGACCTCCTACGAGCAGTACTTC
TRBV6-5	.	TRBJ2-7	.	CASSYPNRDYEQYF	TGTGCCAGCAGTTACCCCAACAGGGATTACGAGCAGTACTTC
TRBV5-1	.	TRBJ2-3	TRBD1	CASSLGPGQRFTDTQYF	TGCGCCAGCAGCTTGGGTCCGGGACAGAGGTTCACAGATACGCAGTATTTT
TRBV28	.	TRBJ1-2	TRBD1	CASSGTGTNYGYTF	TGTGCCAGCAGTGGGACAGGTACCAACTATGGCTACACCTTC
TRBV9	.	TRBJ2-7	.	CASSVVPGSYEQYF	TGTGCCAGCAGCGTAGTGCCAGGGTCCTACGAGCAGTACTTC
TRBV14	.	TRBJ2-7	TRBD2	CASSQEVAGRSYEQYF	TGTGCCAGCAGCCAAGAGGTAGCGGGGAGATCCTACGAGCAGTACTTC
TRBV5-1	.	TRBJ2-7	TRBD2	CASSRAGASYEQYF	TGCGCCAGCAGCAGGGCGGGAGCCTCCTACGAGCAGTACTTC
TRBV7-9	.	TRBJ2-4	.	CASSPKSGELGNIQYF	TGTGCCAGCAGCCCAAAGTCGGGTGAGCTTGGAAACATTCAGTACTTC
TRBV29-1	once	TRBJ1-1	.	CSVEEQEGTEAFF	TGCAGCGTTGAAGAGCAGGAGGGGACTGAAGCTTTCTTT
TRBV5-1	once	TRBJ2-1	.	CASSPPDRANEQFF	TGCGCCAGCAGCCCGCCCGACAGAGCCAATGAGCAGTTCTTC
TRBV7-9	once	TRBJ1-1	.	CASSLVSGEGDTEAFF	TGTGCCAGCAGCTTAGTATCGGGGGAGGGGGACACTGAAGCTTTCTTT
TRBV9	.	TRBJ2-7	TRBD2	CASSAEAGASYEQYF	TGTGCCAGCAGCGCTGAAGCGGGAGCGTCCTACGAGCAGTACTTC
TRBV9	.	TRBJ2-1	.	CASSIDNEQFF	TGTGCCAGCAGTATAGACAATGAGCAGTTCTTC
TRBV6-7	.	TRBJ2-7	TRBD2	CASRCPLSSGRDPPF	TGTGCCAGCAGATGCCCGCTCTCTAGCGGGAGGGACCCCCCTTTC